This T cell receptor beta chain was retrieved from a study of blood T cell repertoires in COVID-19. As for the study in general: COVID-19 samples collected from the United States, Italy and Spain covered acute and convalescent phases. Sample material is recorded as cDNA or gDNA derived from T cells, B-cell-depleted T cells, or PBMCs.

V was pared by 4 bases and J by 6 bases, with 12 bases between. There are 14 residues in the CDR3. Germline loops: CDR1 KGHSH, CDR2 LQKENI. Per the original methods: Quantification of nucleated cells was approximated via reference gene primer amplification. Here immunoSEQ multiplex PCR was the method, and the copy in TCRdb shows in-frame clones only, minus some. That table furnishes V, J and clone size, whereas the DNA furnished D and trimming. The data show about 270,000 clones, approximately 90% seen once. Cohort assignment relied on participant-reported clinical history. The sequencing sample was made of PBMCs or T cells enriched from blood (not recorded which). The TCR originated in a woman aged 25-40 years with acute COVID-19. The genes are TRBV18 and TRBJ1-4, with D perhaps matching TRBD1 (6 bases). The CDR3 sequence is CASSHRDNYEKLFF. The DNA of the CDR3 is TGTGCCAGCTCACACCGGGACAATTATGAAAAACTGTTTTTT.